The 3 T cell receptor beta chains listed next were all sequenced from one sample in a study of blood T cell repertoires in COVID-19. Produced via immunoSEQ multiplex PCR; TCRdb's table is partial and in-frame only. The sample includes some 310,000 clones, 90% of them seen just once. The sequenced sample consisted of peripheral blood. All receptors come from a woman aged 25 to 39 with COVID-19, enrolled during active disease.

V usage is TRBV19 and J usage is TRBJ2-1, with 9 bases lining up with TRBD2. The CDR3 loop spans 14 amino acids. J was trimmed by 5 bases and V by 9 bases; bases with no gene match: 8. Germline assignment: CDR1 LNHDA and CDR2 SQIVND (reference sequence). The CDR3 sequence: CASAPSGNHNEQFF. CDR3 sequence (DNA): TGTGCCAGCGCGCCTAGCGGGAATCACAATGAGCAGTTCTTC.

This CDR3 reads CASSQRTFLGDTQYF. CDR3 sequence (DNA): TGTGCCAGCAGCCAGCGGACTTTTTTAGGAGATACGCAGTATTTT. The rearrangement uses TRBV7-8 and TRBJ2-3; tentative D call: TRBD2 (5 bases). Trimming stripped 5 bases from V and 5 bases from J, with 17 bases between. This CDR3 contains 15 residues. Germline lookup yields CDR1 SGHVS and CDR2 FQNEAQ. Looking up the rest from reference TRBV7-8 and TRBJ2-3 gives the full variable domain: GAGVSQSPRYKVAKRGQDVALRCDPISGHVSLFWYQQALGQGPEFLTYFQNEAQLDKSGLPSDRFFAERPEGSVSTLKIQRTQQEDSAVYLCASSQRTFLGDTQYFGPGTRLTVL.

The chain has TRBV7-9 and TRBJ1-1; TRBD1 matches 10 bases. V gave up 2 bases and J gave up 4 bases; unmatched junction bases: 13. This CDR3 spans 18 amino acids. Germline V lookup: CDR1 SEHNR, CDR2 FQNEAQ (reference sequence). For the CDR3, the DNA is TGTGCCAGCAGCTTAAGGGGACAGGGGACAACGGGGCGCACTGAAGCTTTCTTT. Translating it yields CASSLRGQGTTGRTEAFF. Based on the CDR3 plus reference TRBV7-9 and TRBJ1-1, the full variable domain is DTGVSQNPRHKITKRGQNVTFRCDPISEHNRLYWYRQTLGQGPEFLTYFQNEAQLEKSRLLSDRFSAERPKGSFSTLEIQRTEQGDSAMYLCASSLRGQGTTGRTEAFFGQGTRLTVV.